The clone carrying this TCR beta chain has a count of ten or more. Amplifying from RNA transcripts, the study obtained TCR beta CDR3 regions. First-round RT-PCR relied on HTBI primers, and a second-round multiplex PCR came next. A single record per CDR3 protein comes from TCRdb applying MiXCR to the multiplex PCR reads. The sample carries 400,000 to 450,000 distinct CDR3 sequences, around 20% recorded once. The data were taken from a study of Graves' ophthalmopathy and Graves' hyperthyroidism. Background on the study: Investigators collected peripheral blood at initial diagnosis, before any treatment was given.

Germline-derived CDR1 and CDR2 are SGDLS and YYNGEE. V was cut by 0 bases and J by 0 bases, with 6 bases left in between. There are 14 residues in the CDR3. Stable hyperthyroidism was defined by absence of ophthalmopathy within 18 months of follow-up. The PBMCs had their origin in less than 13 ml of fresh peripheral blood. The receptor comes from a young woman with stable Graves' hyperthyroidism. The rearrangement joins TRBV9 to TRBJ1-1; no clear D gene. Sequenced: peripheral blood. The CDR3 bases are TGTGCCAGCAGCGTAGGTGGGATGAACACTGAAGCTTTCTTT. It translates to CASSVGGMNTEAFF.